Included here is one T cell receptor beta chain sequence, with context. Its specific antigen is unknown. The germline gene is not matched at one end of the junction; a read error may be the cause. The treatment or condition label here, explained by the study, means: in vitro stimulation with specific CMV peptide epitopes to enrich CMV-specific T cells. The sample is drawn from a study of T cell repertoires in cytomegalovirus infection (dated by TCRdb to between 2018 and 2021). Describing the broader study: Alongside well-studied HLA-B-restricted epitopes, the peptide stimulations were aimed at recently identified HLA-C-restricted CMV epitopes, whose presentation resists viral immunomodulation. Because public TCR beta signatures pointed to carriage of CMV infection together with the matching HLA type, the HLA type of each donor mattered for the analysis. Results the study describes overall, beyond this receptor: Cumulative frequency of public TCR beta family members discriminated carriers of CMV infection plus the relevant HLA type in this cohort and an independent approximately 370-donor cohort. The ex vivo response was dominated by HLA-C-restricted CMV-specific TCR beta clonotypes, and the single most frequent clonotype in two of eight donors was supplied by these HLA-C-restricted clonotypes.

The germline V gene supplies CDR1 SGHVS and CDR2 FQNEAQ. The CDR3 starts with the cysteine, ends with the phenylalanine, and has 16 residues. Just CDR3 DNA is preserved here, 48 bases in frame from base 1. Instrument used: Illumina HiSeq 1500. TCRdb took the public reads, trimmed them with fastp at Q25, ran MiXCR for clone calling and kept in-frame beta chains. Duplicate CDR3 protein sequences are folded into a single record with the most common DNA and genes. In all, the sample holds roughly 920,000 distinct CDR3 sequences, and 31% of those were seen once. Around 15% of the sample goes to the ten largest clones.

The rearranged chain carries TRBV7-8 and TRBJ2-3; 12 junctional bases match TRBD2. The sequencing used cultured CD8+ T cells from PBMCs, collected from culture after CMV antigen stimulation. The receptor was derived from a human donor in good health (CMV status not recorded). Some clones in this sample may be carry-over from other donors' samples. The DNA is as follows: TGTGCCAGCAGCCTAGCGGGGGGGGCCCACACAGATACGCAGTATTTT. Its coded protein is CASSLAGGAHTDTQYF.